This T cell receptor beta chain originates from a study of T cell responses to AZD1222 COVID-19 vaccine. The table came from immunoSEQ multiplex PCR; TCRdb's copy has only in-frame clones and leaves some out. The sample includes about 160,000 clones, more than 85% of them seen just once. Worth noting for this clone: Antigen: not known.

Study results and limitations: Donors were mostly white British, more females; clonal diversity possibly underestimated.

CDR1 and CDR2 from the germline V gene are LGHDT and YNNKEL (reference sequence). This CDR3 spans 13 amino acids. V lost 2 bases and J 5 bases, leaving 9 bases between the germline ends. This chain joins TRBV3-1 (or the pseudogene TRBV3-2) and TRBJ1-1; D is possibly TRBD1 (5 bases). The origin of this receptor is an adult in good health. The sample consisted of peripheral blood, taken on day 0 of AZD1222 vaccination. This chain's CDR3 is CASSQIRGTEAFF. The DNA for the CDR3 is TGTGCCAGCAGCCAAATACGGGGGACTGAAGCTTTCTTT.